These 21 T cell receptor beta chains came from one sample sequenced in a study of blood T cell repertoires in COVID-19. The protocol was immunoSEQ multiplex PCR, while the TCRdb copy is restricted to in-frame clones and leaves out a portion. The sample lists hundreds of thousands of clones, around 88% occurring once. The sequencing input was peripheral blood. The source of these receptors is a man older than 75 with acute or convalescent COVID-19.

This clone was seen only once. The sample contains more than one DNA sequence encoding this CDR3. The chain recombines TRBV12-3 or TRBV12-4 with TRBJ2-3, with D perhaps TRBD2 (5 bases). The CDR3 is 12 amino acids. Trimming removed 5 bases from V and 7 bases from J, with 10 bases in between. CDR3 residues: CASSPGSYTQYF. The CDR3 DNA reads as TGTGCCAGCAGTCCGGGAAGCTATACGCAGTATTTT.

The chain combines TRBV6-2 or TRBV6-3 with TRBJ1-2; D gene ambiguous. The germline V and J ends were trimmed by 7 bases and 2 bases, with 14 bases remaining between them. The CDR3 consists of 14 residues. Germline CDR1 MNHEY, CDR2 SVGEGT. CDR3 nucleotide sequence: TGTGCCAGCATCCCGGGCCGGCAGAACTATGGCTACACCTTC. Its protein is CASIPGRQNYGYTF.

The V gene is TRBV5-5, the J gene TRBJ2-7; a possible D gene is TRBD1 (6 bases). V lost 2 bases to trimming and J lost 3 bases, with 12 bases between them. The CDR3 covers 14 residues. Germline CDR1 and CDR2: SGHKS and YYEKEE (reference sequence). In nucleotides, the CDR3 is TGTGCCAGCAGCTTCCGGGACACCAACTACGAGCAGTACTTC. This sequence encodes CASSFRDTNYEQYF.

The chain links TRBV3-1 (or the pseudogene TRBV3-2) to TRBJ2-7; a weak D match, TRBD1 (6 bases). Trimming shortened V by 1 base and J by 3 bases, and 10 bases separated the two germline ends. The germline gives CDR1 LGHDT, CDR2 YNNKEL (reference sequence). The CDR3 consists of 14 residues. Here the CDR3 DNA reads TGTGCCAGCAGCCAAGGGGGGCCCGGCTACGAGCAGTACTTC. Its translation: CASSQGGPGYEQYF.

Concerning this clone: One end of the junction fails to match germline, which may point to a read error. The V call is TRBV7-7, the J call TRBJ1-5, with D unclear. The CDR3 length is 18 residues. CDR1 and CDR2 from the germline V gene are SSHAT and FNYEAQ (reference sequence). The CDR3 nucleotides read TGTGCTAGCAGCTCAAACGGAGACTGGCCGGGTGGCAATCAGCCCCAGCATTTT. This encodes CASSSNGDWPGGNQPQHF.

In its sample, this clone was seen a few times. The chain carries TRBV6-5 and TRBJ1-3; D gene unclear. CDR1 and CDR2 from the germline V gene are MNHEY and SVGAGI. With 10 bases removed from V and 3 bases from J, the gap between germline ends came to 19 bases. This CDR3 region has 15 residues. The CDR3 sequence is CATLGRVLVGNTIYF. CDR3 bases: TGTGCCACCCTAGGAAGAGTTCTTGTTGGAAACACCATATATTTT.

V and J are TRBV7-2 and TRBJ2-5, with D possibly TRBD1 on 5 matching bases. Germline CDR1 reads SGHTA; CDR2 reads FQGNSA. The CDR3 spans 13 residues. The ends were cut back, 3 bases at V and 4 bases at J, with 9 bases in the middle. The CDR3 coding sequence is TGTGCCAGCAGCTTTTCCAGGGCAGAGACCCAGTACTTC. Translation: CASSFSRAETQYF.

V usage is TRBV6-5 and J usage is TRBJ2-7; 13 bases fit TRBD2. Germline CDR1 and CDR2: MNHEY and SVGAGI. This CDR3 is 14 amino acids long. The J segment lost 6 bases and the V segment lost 6 bases, leaving 5 bases of the junction unmatched. CDR3 protein: CASRWTSGRGEQYF. The CDR3 DNA follows: TGTGCCAGCAGATGGACTAGCGGGAGAGGCGAGCAGTACTTC.

The V call is TRBV6-5, the J call TRBJ2-1, with TRBD2 identical over 8 bases. CDR3 size: 15 residues. Germline CDR1 is MNHEY and CDR2 is SVGAGI. With 6 bases clipped from V and 0 bases from J, the junction kept 4 bases outside the gene matches. The CDR3 here is CASRVSGSSYNEQFF. The DNA of the CDR3 is TGTGCCAGCAGAGTCAGCGGGAGCTCCTACAATGAGCAGTTCTTC.

The chain carries TRBV27 and TRBJ1-6; perhaps TRBD1 as D (5 bases). This CDR3 is built from 12 residues. V lost 7 bases, J lost 7 bases, and 8 bases lay in between. Germline V CDR1 and CDR2: MNHEY, SMNVEV (reference sequence). The CDR3 spells CASKGPNSPLHF. The CDR3 bases are TGTGCCAGCAAGGGGCCAAATTCACCCCTCCACTTT.

Of note for this clone: In the same sample, other DNA sequences code for this CDR3. This rearrangement joins TRBV12-3 or TRBV12-4 to TRBJ2-5; no firm D call. CDR3 length equals 13 residues. V gave up 6 bases and J gave up 0 bases, with 8 bases separating them. In nucleotides, the CDR3 is TGTGCCAGCAGCCTCGGTCACCAAGAGACCCAGTACTTC. Protein sequence: CASSLGHQETQYF.

The chain joins TRBV19 to TRBJ1-5; TRBD1 matches at 9 bases. In germline, CDR1 is LNHDA, CDR2 SQIVND (reference sequence). J lost 2 bases, V lost 0 bases, and 14 bases had no gene match. The CDR3 is 20 amino acids. The CDR3 nucleotides read TGTGCCAGTAGTATAGATTTGAGGGGACAGGGACCTATCGGCAATCAGCCCCAGCATTTT. Amino acids: CASSIDLRGQGPIGNQPQHF.

This chain links TRBV7-9 with TRBJ2-1; the match to TRBD1 covers 11 bases. The V gene end was trimmed by 3 bases and the J gene end by 1 base; junction bases not matched to a gene: 2. Germline CDR1 and CDR2: SEHNR and FQNEAQ (reference sequence). This CDR3 spans 16 amino acids. CDR3 in DNA: TGTGCCAGCAGCTTGGACAGGGGGCTGTCCTACAATGAGCAGTTCTTC. Translated, it gives CASSLDRGLSYNEQFF.

This clone was counted between two and nine times. The chain joins TRBV2 to TRBJ2-7; D is possibly TRBD2 (6 bases). This CDR3 contains 13 residues. Deletions cut 7 bases from V and 2 bases from J, with 12 bases between. CDR1 SNHLY and CDR2 FYNNEI come from the germline V gene. The CDR3 nucleotides are TGTGCCAGCAACCCGAGGGAGGCCTACGAGCAGTACTTC. Translated: CASNPREAYEQYF. Variable domain in full (rest from reference TRBV2 and TRBJ2-7): EPEVTQTPSHQVTQMGQEVILRCVPISNHLYFYWYRQILGQKVEFLVSFYNNEISEKSEIFDDQFSVERPDGSNFTLKIRSTKLEDSAMYFCASNPREAYEQYFGPGTRLTVT.

This rearrangement joins TRBV6-5 to TRBJ2-1, with 9 bases lining up with TRBD2. The V and J ends lost 2 bases and 3 bases, in that order; junction bases with no gene match: 5. The CDR3 has 16 residues. Germline CDR1 MNHEY, CDR2 SVGAGI. The CDR3 DNA is TGTGCCAGCAGTTACCTCCGACTAGCGGACTACAATGAGCAGTTCTTC. Translated: CASSYLRLADYNEQFF.

The chain joins TRBV27 to TRBJ2-3; no clear D. Trimming left V 5 bases short and J 0 bases short, with 18 bases between. The CDR3 contains 17 residues. Germline CDR1 reads MNHEY; CDR2 reads SMNVEV (reference sequence). The CDR3 sequence: CASSVPGLTPSTDTQYF. The CDR3 nucleotides are TGTGCCAGCAGTGTTCCGGGTCTCACCCCTAGCACAGATACGCAGTATTTT.

The CDR3: CAGSDRTGQETQYF. The CDR3 region has the DNA TGTGCCGGGAGCGACCGGACAGGCCAAGAGACCCAGTACTTC. This chain links TRBV7-9 with TRBJ2-5; 7 nucleotides align to TRBD1. V lost 11 bases and J lost 1; bases outside the gene matches: 10. CDR1 is SEHNR and CDR2 is FQNEAQ in the germline V gene (reference sequence). The CDR3 has 14 residues.

The chain joins TRBV5-6 to TRBJ1-1; 10 nucleotides align to TRBD1. V dropped 5 bases and J dropped 5; count of bases not matched to a gene: 3. Germline V gene sequence: CDR1 SGHDT, CDR2 YYEEEE. CDR3 length: 13 residues. This CDR3 reads CASRRTGGTEAFF. CDR3 in DNA: TGTGCCAGCAGGAGGACAGGGGGTACTGAAGCTTTCTTT. Drawing the rest from reference TRBV5-6 and TRBJ1-1, the complete variable domain is DAGVTQSPTHLIKTRGQQVTLRCSPKSGHDTVSWYQQALGQGPQFIFQYYEEEERQRGNFPDRFSGHQFPNYSSELNVNALLLGDSALYLCASRRTGGTEAFFGQGTRLTVV.

This sequence joins TRBV10-3 and TRBJ2-1; 8 positions match TRBD1. The V gene's germline CDR1 is ENHRY and CDR2 SYGVKD. This CDR3 is built from 14 residues. Trimming removed 4 bases from V and 9 bases from J; junction bases left unmatched: 8. CDR3 DNA: TGTGCCATCAGTGGCCCCGTCCAGGGGGCTGAGCAGTTCTTC. Translating it yields CAISGPVQGAEQFF.

This chain connects TRBV19 to TRBJ2-1; D remains unclear. Trimming removed 3 bases from V and 0 bases from J, with 12 bases in between. Germline-derived CDR1 and CDR2 are LNHDA and SQIVND (reference sequence). The CDR3 runs to 16 residues. CDR3 sequence reads: CASSIGQGLSYNEQFF. The DNA for the CDR3 is TGTGCCAGTAGTATTGGGCAAGGCCTCTCCTACAATGAGCAGTTCTTC.

V gene TRBV5-1 combines with J gene TRBJ2-7, with a weak D call TRBD1 (6 bases). Germline V gives CDR1 SGHRS, CDR2 YFSETQ. V lost 5 bases and J lost 0, with 18 bases in between. This CDR3 has 16 amino acids. CDR3 in DNA: TGCGCCAGCAGACAGTCCTCACAGGGTGGCTCCTACGAGCAGTACTTC. This sequence encodes CASRQSSQGGSYEQYF.